This is a list of T cell receptor beta chains from one sample in a study of blood T cells in healthy people across ages. MiXCR was run by TCRdb on the 5' RACE reads, yielding one entry per CDR3 protein. Of approximately 1.5 million distinct CDR3 sequences in the sample, around 40% were seen once. Specimen: blood. The receptors come from a woman between 18 and 30 years old in good health. The CDR3 runs from the conserved cysteine through the conserved F or W. Fields, in order: J gene, V gene, clone size, D gene, CDR3 DNA, CDR3 protein. D genes are given only for firm matches. Expanded clones get a size class; other rows say once, few or many, or leave the size out.

>TRBJ1-2|TRBV20-1|NA|NA
TGCAGTGCTAGCATGGCGCAGGGATGTGGCTACACCTTC
CSASMAQGCGYTF
>TRBJ1-2|TRBV12-3/TRBV12-4|few|NA
TGTGCCAGCAGCGATGGGGATGGATTTGGAGGCTACACCTTC
CASSDGDGFGGYTF
>TRBJ2-6|TRBV4-2|few|NA
TGTGCCAGCAGCCCTCGGACTGGATCTGGGGCCAACGTCCTGACTTTC
CASSPRTGSGANVLTF
>TRBJ1-2|TRBV29-1|many|NA
TGCAGCGTTGGGAGGGGCAGCTATGGCTACACCTTC
CSVGRGSYGYTF
>TRBJ2-1|TRBV4-2|few|TRBD1
TGTGCCAGCAGCCAAGTACAGGGGACCTACAATGAGCAGTTCTTC
CASSQVQGTYNEQFF
>TRBJ1-1|TRBV12-3/TRBV12-4|NA|NA
TGTGCCAGCAGCAGTCACGCCGGGGCTTTCTTT
CASSSHAGAFF
>TRBJ2-1|TRBV2|NA|NA
TGTGCCAGCACCCTCTTGGCCGGACCCAATGAGCAGTTCTTC
CASTLLAGPNEQFF
>TRBJ2-3|TRBV4-1|NA|TRBD1
TGCGCCAGCAGTCAGACAGGGGGGATCGGGGCAGATACGCAGTATTTT
CASSQTGGIGADTQYF
>TRBJ2-7|TRBV6-1|NA|NA
TGTGCCAGCAGGGCAGGGACTCTTCCCTACGAGCAGTACTTC
CASRAGTLPYEQYF
>TRBJ2-7|TRBV30|once|NA
TGTGCCTGTACAGGGTTCTACGAGCAGTACTTC
CACTGFYEQYF